The 7 T cell receptor beta chains below were found in one sample sequenced in a study of T-cell reconstitution after alpha-beta-depleted transplantation in children. A TCRbeta library incorporating unique molecular identifiers was prepared. A single record per CDR3 protein comes from TCRdb applying MiXCR to the PCR reads. The sample shows some 300,000 distinct CDR3 sequences, 7.5% to 9% of them seen only once. The antigens of these receptors remain unknown. Regarding the study as a whole: Newly generated T cells supplied most T-cell counts and diversity one year post-transplant.

The sample here was peripheral blood, taken 360 days after TCRalphabeta/CD19-depleted stem cell transplant. These TCRs come from a female patient aged 2-9 years who had a stem cell transplant for Fanconi anemia, so the T cells may come from the graft donor.

The J gene is TRBJ1-1, the V gene TRBV7-2; no firm D call. V was shortened by 5 bases and J by 4 bases, with 20 bases between the two germline ends. CDR3 length equals 16 residues. CDR1 and CDR2 (germline): SGHTA, FQGNSA. The CDR3 coding sequence is TGTGCCAGCAGCCCCCTCGCGGGGAGTGAGGGCACTGAAGCTTTCTTT. Its translation: CASSPLAGSEGTEAFF.

Only a few counts were recorded for this clonotype. The V gene is TRBV20-1, the J gene TRBJ2-5; D gene ambiguous. Trimming left V 6 bases short and J 1 base short, with 0 bases between. The CDR3 sequence is 9 residues long. CDR1 and CDR2 (germline): DFQATT, SNEGSKA (reference sequence). As DNA, the CDR3 is TGCAGTGCCCAAGAGACCCAGTACTTC. It specifies CSAQETQYF.

Comment on this clonotype: A much larger clone lies a single base off, so this may be a read error. V is TRBV4-3 and J is TRBJ1-4, with 9 nucleotides matching TRBD1. Germline values: CDR1 LGHNA, CDR2 YSLEER. The length of the CDR3 is 15 residues. This chain's CDR3 is CARSQGTGRLEKLFF. Written as DNA, the CDR3 is TGCGCCAGAAGCCAAGGGACAGGGAGGCTAGAAAAACTGTTTTTT.

This clonotype appeared many times. The chain carries TRBV28 and TRBJ2-7; 10 bases line up with TRBD2. The CDR3 extends over 12 amino acids. Germline CDR1 and CDR2: MDHEN and SYDVKM. Trimming at V came to 5 bases and at J to 5 bases, leaving 0 bases not matched to a gene. The CDR3 region is CASSSGRDEQYF. CDR3 nucleotide sequence: TGTGCCAGCAGTAGCGGGAGGGACGAGCAGTACTTC.

The chain has TRBV20-1 and TRBJ2-1; D is ambiguous. The CDR3 length is 17 residues. Trimming cost V 1 base and J 0 bases, with 16 bases left between them. Germline-derived CDR1 and CDR2 are DFQATT and SNEGSKA (reference sequence). CDR3 sequence: CSARVYDRYDSYNEQFF. As DNA, the CDR3 is TGCAGTGCTAGAGTTTACGATCGGTACGACTCCTACAATGAGCAGTTCTTC.

The rearrangement links TRBV7-2 to TRBJ1-2; D is unclear. CDR1 is SGHTA, CDR2 FQGNSA, per germline. V gave up 5 bases and J gave up 4 bases, with 11 bases separating them. This CDR3 has 13 residues. The CDR3 protein is CASSGTDFYGYTF. CDR3 bases: TGTGCCAGCAGCGGTACTGACTTCTATGGCTACACCTTC. Using reference TRBV7-2 and TRBJ1-2 for the parts outside the CDR3, the full variable domain is GAGVSQSPSNKVTEKGKDVELRCDPISGHTALYWYRQSLGQGLEFLIYFQGNSAPDKSGLPSDRFSAERTGGSVSTLTIQRTQQEDSAVYLCASSGTDFYGYTFGSGTRLTVV.

The sample holds many counts of this clonotype. V and J are TRBV6-6 and TRBJ2-7; no clear D gene. The CDR3 is 11 amino acids. V lost 5 bases and J lost 3, with 5 bases in between. Per the germline V gene, CDR1 is MNHNY and CDR2 is SVGAGI (reference sequence). The CDR3 DNA follows: TGTGCCAGCAGTCAATACTACGAGCAGTACTTC. It codes for CASSQYYEQYF.